These T cell receptor beta chains were read from a single sample in a study of blood T cell repertoires in COVID-19. Libraries were prepared by immunoSEQ multiplex PCR; TCRdb keeps only in-frame clonotypes and omits some of them. The table has tens of thousands of clones, about 88% seen once. The sample comprised peripheral blood. The receptor source for this set is a man in his 60s with acute or convalescent COVID-19. The CDR3 runs from the conserved cysteine through the conserved F or W. Fields, in order: clone size, D gene, CDR3 length, J gene, V gene, CDR3 DNA, CDR3 protein. D genes are given only for firm matches. The listing skips clone size in some rows; elsewhere it reads once, few, many or a size class.

. | . | 13 | TRBJ1-2 | TRBV7-2 | TGTGCCAGCAGCTTACAGGCGATCTATGGCTACACCTTC | CASSLQAIYGYTF
. | . | 15 | TRBJ1-5 | TRBV2 | TGTGCCAGCACCCTTGAAACAGGCGTAAATCAGCCCCAGCATTTT | CASTLETGVNQPQHF
few | . | 15 | TRBJ1-1 | TRBV19 | TGTGCCAGTAGTATTCTAAACTCTCAAGCGACTGAAGCTTTCTTT | CASSILNSQATEAFF
. | TRBD2 | 14 | TRBJ2-3 | TRBV7-2 | TGTGCCAGCAGTCTGGGACTAGCCCCAGATACGCAGTATTTT | CASSLGLAPDTQYF
. | TRBD2 | 17 | TRBJ2-1 | TRBV10-2 | TGCGCCAGCAGTTTAGGACTAGCGGGGGGATCCTACAATGAGCAGTTCTTC | CASSLGLAGGSYNEQFF
. | . | 13 | TRBJ1-5 | TRBV6-4 | TGTGCCAGCAGTGACAGGGGGAATCAGCCCCAGCATTTT | CASSDRGNQPQHF
. | TRBD2 | 17 | TRBJ2-5 | TRBV13 | TGTGCCAGCAGCTCGGGACTAGCGGGGGGCATTCAAGAGACCCAGTACTTC | CASSSGLAGGIQETQYF
. | . | 13 | TRBJ1-2 | TRBV6-5 | TGTGCCAGCAGCCGCAAGGAGAACTATGGCTACACCTTC | CASSRKENYGYTF
. | TRBD2 | 16 | TRBJ2-5 | TRBV7-9 | TGTGCCAGCAGCCCCGTGGGGGGGGGTGCACAAGAGACCCAGTACTTC | CASSPVGGGAQETQYF
. | . | 15 | TRBJ2-3 | TRBV5-1 | TGCGCCAGCAGCCCAGGAACCCTCCGGACAGATACGCAGTATTTT | CASSPGTLRTDTQYF
. | . | 16 | TRBJ1-3 | TRBV30 | TGTGCCTGGAGTGTACGGGCAGGGCTAACTGGAAACACCATATATTTT | CAWSVRAGLTGNTIYF
. | . | 14 | TRBJ2-2 | TRBV5-1 | TGCGCCTCCAACGGGGGGCAGAACACCGGGGAGCTGTTTTTT | CASNGGQNTGELFF
once | . | 16 | TRBJ1-1 | TRBV7-9 | TGTGCCAGCAGCCCCCCCGGGGGGGTCGTGAACACTGAAGCTTTCTTT | CASSPPGGVVNTEAFF
. | TRBD1 | 14 | TRBJ1-1 | TRBV13 | TGTGCCAGCAGCCGCGGGACAGGGTATGAGGAAGCTTTCTTT | CASSRGTGYEEAFF
. | . | 11 | TRBJ2-1 | TRBV12-3/TRBV12-4 | TGTGCCAGCAGTTTAGCAGGGGGGGAGTTCTTC | CASSLAGGEFF
once | . | 13 | TRBJ2-7 | TRBV29-1 | TGCAGCATGCGTTCGAGGAGCGCCTACGAGCAGTACTTC | CSMRSRSAYEQYF
. | . | 15 | TRBJ2-5 | TRBV5-4 | TGTGCCAGCAGCAACCACCCAGGGCTCGCGGAGACCCAGTACTTC | CASSNHPGLAETQYF
once | TRBD1 | 16 | TRBJ1-2 | TRBV5-1 | TGCGCCAGCAGCTTGGACGGACAGGGGCTGGGCTATGGCTACACCTTC | CASSLDGQGLGYGYTF
. | . | 12 | TRBJ2-7 | TRBV7-9 | TGTGCCAGCAGCTTAGCTGGGGGCGAGCGGTACTTC | CASSLAGGERYF
. | TRBD1 | 13 | TRBJ1-1 | TRBV27 | TGTGCCAGCAGTAGCGACAGGGACACTGAAGCTTTCTTT | CASSSDRDTEAFF
. | TRBD1 | 15 | TRBJ1-2 | TRBV28 | TGTGCCAGCAATCGACCAGGGGGACGAACGGGTGGCTACACCTTC | CASNRPGGRTGGYTF
. | . | 13 | TRBJ1-2 | TRBV25-1 | TGTGCCAGCAGTGAAGCAGGGCTCTATGGCTACACCTTC | CASSEAGLYGYTF
once | TRBD1 | 20 | TRBJ1-5 | TRBV19 | TGTGCCAGTAGAGCAAATTCCTGGGACAGCCGGACAAGAGGCAATCAGCCCCAGCATTTT | CASRANSWDSRTRGNQPQHF
. | . | 13 | TRBJ1-1 | TRBV2 | TGTGCCAGATATCACCTACAGGAAGCTGAAGCTTTCTTT | CARYHLQEAEAFF
. | TRBD2 | 18 | TRBJ2-1 | TRBV7-9 | TGTGCCAGCAGCCGTAGGCGGGGGGCCGAACTCTCCTACAATGAGCAGTTCTTC | CASSRRRGAELSYNEQFF
. | TRBD2 | 16 | TRBJ2-1 | TRBV7-8 | TGTGCCAGCAGCTTAGTAGATCTAGCGGGGGTGAATGAGCAGTTCTTC | CASSLVDLAGVNEQFF
. | . | 16 | TRBJ2-1 | TRBV3-1/TRBV3-2 | TGTGCCAGCAGCCAAGACCTCACCGGTCAACACAATGAGCAGTTCTTC | CASSQDLTGQHNEQFF
. | TRBD1 | 15 | TRBJ2-1 | TRBV13 | TGTGCCAGCAGCCAGGGGGAGATGTCCTACAATGAGCAGTTCTTC | CASSQGEMSYNEQFF
. | TRBD1 | 13 | TRBJ1-2 | TRBV2 | TGTGCCGAGGGGGACAGGACTAACTATGGCTACACCTTC | CAEGDRTNYGYTF
. | TRBD1 | 15 | TRBJ1-6 | TRBV6-5 | TGTGCCAGCAGTTACGTGGACAGGGAAAATTCACCCCTCCACTTT | CASSYVDRENSPLHF
. | . | 13 | TRBJ1-4 | TRBV5-1 | TGCGCCAGCAGCGAAACTCCTACGGAAAAACTGTTTTTT | CASSETPTEKLFF
. | . | 12 | TRBJ1-1 | TRBV3-1/TRBV3-2 | TGTGCCAGCAGCCAAGAGGCAAGTGAAGCTTTCTTT | CASSQEASEAFF
. | TRBD2 | 16 | TRBJ2-7 | TRBV6-2/TRBV6-3 | TGTGCCAGCAGCCGAGGACTAGCGGGGGGGCATCGCGAGCAGTACTTC | CASSRGLAGGHREQYF
. | . | 14 | TRBJ1-1 | TRBV3-1/TRBV3-2 | TGTGCCAGCAGCCTCGGCAGGGGGAACACTGAAGCTTTCTTT | CASSLGRGNTEAFF
. | . | 12 | TRBJ2-7 | TRBV4-1 | TGCGCCAGCAGCCCCGAATGGGGTAAGCGGACGTTC | CASSPEWGKRTF
. | TRBD1 | 14 | TRBJ1-2 | TRBV5-1 | TGCGCCAGCAGCTTCTCTGACAGGGGTGATGGCTACACCTTC | CASSFSDRGDGYTF
. | TRBD1 | 15 | TRBJ2-7 | TRBV3-1/TRBV3-2 | TGTGCCAGCAGCCCCCCGAGGACAGGGTACTACGAGCAGTACTTC | CASSPPRTGYYEQYF
. | TRBD1 | 15 | TRBJ1-1 | TRBV9 | TGTGCCAGCAGCCCGCACGGACAGGGCGGCACTGAAGCTTTCTTT | CASSPHGQGGTEAFF
. | . | 15 | TRBJ1-5 | TRBV21-1 | TGTGCCAGCAGCAAAGTCAGGGATAGCAATCAGCCCCAGCATTTT | CASSKVRDSNQPQHF
. | TRBD1 | 14 | TRBJ1-3 | TRBV27 | TGTGCCAGCAGCCGCAGGGGGCTTGGAAACACCATATATTTT | CASSRRGLGNTIYF
. | . | 14 | TRBJ2-7 | TRBV7-9 | TGTGCCAGCAGCTTAGCACTAGACGAATACGAGCAGTACTTC | CASSLALDEYEQYF
many | . | 13 | TRBJ2-1 | TRBV5-4 | TGTGCCAGCAGCTTCCCCGAGGCACGTGAGCAGTTCTTC | CASSFPEAREQFF
. | TRBD1 | 15 | TRBJ1-3 | TRBV11-2 | TGTGCCAGCAGCTTAAGAAGGGCAGGGGGGAACACCATATATTTT | CASSLRRAGGNTIYF
. | TRBD1 | 16 | TRBJ1-5 | TRBV6-6 | TGTGCCAGCAGGCATACCGGGACAGGAAGGGATCAGCCCCAGCATTTT | CASRHTGTGRDQPQHF